A single sample gave rise to the 31 T cell receptor beta chains below, sequenced in a study of Ad26.COV2.S vaccination and SARS-CoV-2 variants. Using immunoSEQ multiplex PCR, the repertoire was profiled, and TCRdb retains in-frame clones only, with some absent. The data contain 300,000 to 400,000 clones, approximately 86% of them singletons. Treatment in this sample: 15 to 20 received Ad26.COV2.S at low or high dose, single or two shots; about 5 received placebo; per-sample allocation not given. Sampling occurred on day 63 after the first vaccine or placebo injection. This material consisted of peripheral blood, taken in a trial of Ad26.COV2.S vaccine versus placebo. The receptors stem from a person between 18 and 59 years old who received the Ad26.COV2.S COVID-19 vaccine or a placebo.

The V and J genes are TRBV30 and TRBJ1-6, with D uncertain. Germline V gives CDR1 GTSNPN, CDR2 SVGIG (reference sequence). The germline V and J ends were trimmed by 8 bases and 0 bases, with 11 bases remaining between them. The CDR3 is 14 residues long. As DNA, the CDR3 is TGTGCCCGCTCCTTGAACTCCTATAATTCACCCCTCCACTTT. Encoded protein: CARSLNSYNSPLHF.

J is TRBJ2-7 and V is TRBV4-1; possibly TRBD1 or TRBD2 for D (6 bases each). Trimming left V 4 bases short and J 1 base short, with 14 bases between. The CDR3 spans 15 residues. Germline V CDR1 and CDR2: MGHRA, YSYEKL. CDR3 DNA: TGCGCCAGCAGCCGTCGGGGGCGGGAATCCTACGAGCAGTACTTC. This translates into CASSRRGRESYEQYF.

The V call is TRBV5-5, the J call TRBJ2-4, with TRBD2 matching 8 bases. CDR1 and CDR2 (germline): SGHKS, YYEKEE (reference sequence). V dropped 4 bases and J dropped 2; count of bases not matched to a gene: 8. The CDR3 runs to 16 residues. CDR3 sequence reads: CASSPREGLSKNIQYF. CDR3 bases: TGTGCCAGCAGCCCCCGGGAGGGGTTATCCAAAAACATTCAGTACTTC.

The chain employs TRBV7-8 and TRBJ1-2; D is unclear. Trimming removed 0 bases from V and 8 bases from J, with 19 bases in between. CDR1 is SGHVS and CDR2 is FQNEAQ in the germline V gene. The CDR3 sequence is 16 residues long. The CDR3 sequence is CASSLAGRTWVSGYTF. The CDR3 DNA follows: TGTGCCAGCAGCTTAGCCGGACGTACTTGGGTCTCCGGCTACACCTTC.

CDR3 nucleotides: TGTGCCAGCAGTGACCCGCAGGGTAGGCACACTGAAGCTTTCTTT. This translates into CASSDPQGRHTEAFF. This chain connects TRBV6-6 to TRBJ1-1, with D maybe TRBD1 (5 bases). Per germline, CDR1 MNHNY and CDR2 SVGAGI (reference sequence). Trimming removed 5 bases from V and 3 bases from J, with 16 bases in between. The CDR3 sequence is 15 residues long.

The chain has TRBV10-3 and TRBJ1-6; 10 bases are a match to TRBD1. Trimming removed 6 bases from V and 5 bases from J; junction bases left unmatched: 7. Germline V gives CDR1 ENHRY, CDR2 SYGVKD. This CDR3 has 16 amino acids. CDR3 region: CAIRGDRGLDNSPLHF. The CDR3 nucleotides are TGTGCCATCAGGGGTGACAGGGGGCTGGATAATTCACCCCTCCACTTT.

In this sample, this clone turned up many times. DNA for the CDR3: TGTGCCAGCAGTGACAGGGACAATCAGCCCCAGCATTTT. It codes for CASSDRDNQPQHF. This chain connects TRBV25-1 to TRBJ1-5, with D perhaps TRBD1 (5 bases). CDR3 length equals 13 residues. Germline-derived CDR1 and CDR2 are MGHDK and SYGVNS. The V end lost 3 bases, the J end lost 3 bases, and 6 bases lay between the germline ends. The variable domain in full, completed from reference TRBV25-1 and TRBJ1-5, reads EADIYQTPRYLVIGTGKKITLECSQTMGHDKMYWYQQDPGMELHLIHYSYGVNSTEKGDLSSESTVSRIRTEHFPLTLESARPSHTSQYLCASSDRDNQPQHFGDGTRLSIL.

The rearrangement uses TRBV30 and TRBJ2-3, with D unclear. CDR1 and CDR2 from the germline V gene are GTSNPN and SVGIG (reference sequence). The CDR3 runs to 14 residues. V dropped 3 bases and J dropped 0 bases, with 10 bases sitting between them. The CDR3 here is CAWRGGHSTDTQYF. The CDR3, as DNA: TGTGCCTGGAGAGGTGGTCACAGCACAGATACGCAGTATTTT.

This chain links TRBV4-2 with TRBJ1-6; tentatively, D is TRBD1 (5 bases). CDR3 length: 16 residues. In germline, CDR1 is LGHNA, CDR2 YNFKEQ. V lost 3 bases and J lost 8, with 17 bases in between. The CDR3 here is CASSHVEGGGDSPLHF. CDR3 nucleotide sequence: TGTGCCAGCAGCCACGTCGAGGGCGGGGGGGATTCACCCCTCCACTTT.

The V and J genes are TRBV5-4 and TRBJ2-1; 8 bases match TRBD2. Looked up from germline, CDR1 is SGHNT and CDR2 is YYREEE (reference sequence). V lost 4 bases, J lost 6 bases, and 6 bases stayed unmatched. This CDR3 spans 14 amino acids. CDR3 DNA: TGTGCCAGCAGCGGCGGGGGGCCCACCAATGAGCAGTTCTTC. This codes for CASSGGGPTNEQFF.

This clone was seen once. V usage is TRBV5-4 and J usage is TRBJ2-6, with TRBD2 identical over 8 bases. The CDR3 sequence is 20 residues long. CDR1 and CDR2 (germline): SGHNT, YYREEE (reference sequence). The trim removed 4 bases at V and 0 bases at J, leaving 15 bases unmatched. The CDR3 loop is CASSPGGNAGRISGANVLTF. The CDR3 region has the DNA TGTGCCAGCAGCCCGGGGGGGAACGCCGGACGGATCTCTGGGGCCAACGTCCTGACTTTC. The variable domain in full, with the rest retrieved from reference TRBV5-4 and TRBJ2-6, is ETGVTQSPTHLIKTRGQQVTLRCSSQSGHNTVSWYQQALGQGPQFIFQYYREEENGRGNFPPRFSGLQFPNYSSELNVNALELDDSALYLCASSPGGNAGRISGANVLTFGAGSRLTVL.

The V gene is TRBV6-2 or TRBV6-3, the J gene TRBJ1-3; D might be TRBD1 (5 bases). The CDR3 spans 16 residues. Trimming shortened V by 6 bases and J by 1 base, and 16 bases separated the two germline ends. Per the germline V gene, CDR1 is MNHEY and CDR2 is SVGEGT. Here the CDR3 reads CASSRDLFLSGNTIYF. In DNA form, the CDR3 reads TGTGCCAGCAGCCGGGACCTATTCCTGTCTGGAAACACCATATATTTT.

CDR3 coding DNA: TGTGCCAGCAGTGAAATGGGGGCTTACAATGAGCAGTTCTTC. This codes for CASSEMGAYNEQFF. The chain joins TRBV2 to TRBJ2-1; D might be TRBD1 (6 bases). There are 14 residues in the CDR3. Trimming left V 2 bases short and J 4 bases short, with 9 bases between. Germline loops: CDR1 SNHLY, CDR2 FYNNEI.

CDR3 in DNA: TGTGCCAGTAGTATAGGTTTGGGGTTCTCCTACGAGCAGTACTTC. It translates to CASSIGLGFSYEQYF. V usage is TRBV19 and J usage is TRBJ2-7; D gene ambiguous. Trimming shortened V by 1 base and J by 0 bases, and 10 bases separated the two germline ends. CDR3 length equals 15 residues. Germline assignment: CDR1 LNHDA and CDR2 SQIVND (reference sequence).

The rearrangement links TRBV6-5 to TRBJ1-2; tentatively, D is TRBD1 (6 bases). Germline CDR1 reads MNHEY; CDR2 reads SVGAGI. Trimming stripped 5 bases from V and 3 bases from J, with 13 bases between. The CDR3 contains 14 residues. The CDR3 loop reads CASSQRTEYYGYTF. The CDR3 DNA reads TGTGCCAGCAGTCAGCGGACAGAATACTATGGCTACACCTTC.

This clone is a singleton in its sample. CDR3 residues: CASSYSTGNAGNTIYF. CDR3 bases: TGTGCCAGCAGTTACAGTACAGGGAATGCTGGAAACACCATATATTTT. The chain joins TRBV6-5 to TRBJ1-3, with TRBD1 as a possible D gene (6 bases). The CDR3 sequence is 16 residues long. V lost 2 bases and J 2 bases, leaving 13 bases between the germline ends. Germline CDR1 reads MNHEY; CDR2 reads SVGAGI.

The chain has TRBV2 and TRBJ2-1; 10 bases line up with TRBD1. This CDR3 has 15 amino acids. Trimming took 6 bases from V and 7 from J; bases not matched to a gene: 9. In germline, CDR1 is SNHLY, CDR2 FYNNEI. CDR3 in DNA: TGTGCCAGCAGCCAACTCCGGACAGGGGGGAATGAGCAGTTCTTC. Its protein product is CASSQLRTGGNEQFF.

Worth noting for this clone: The junction departs from the called germline gene at one end, perhaps through a read error. The rearrangement uses TRBV5-1 and TRBJ2-5, with TRBD2 matching 9 bases. Germline CDR1 is SGHRS and CDR2 is YFSETQ. The CDR3 loop spans 16 amino acids. CDR3 nucleotides: TGCGCCACCTCCGCAGAGACTAGCGGCCACCACGAGACCCAGTACTTC. Its protein product is CATSAETSGHHETQYF. The full variable domain, with the rest looked up from reference TRBV5-1 and TRBJ2-5, is KAGVTQTPRYLIKTRGQQVTLSCSPISGHRSVSWYQQTPGQGLQFLFEYFSETQRNKGNFPGRFSGRQFSNSRSEMNVSTLELGDSALYLCATSAETSGHHETQYFGPGTRLLVL.

The genes are TRBV5-6 and TRBJ1-1; D is uncertain. Between the trimmed V and J ends, which lost 2 bases and 1 base, there was a span of 18 bases. Germline CDR1 and CDR2: SGHDT and YYEEEE. The CDR3 consists of 17 residues. The CDR3 loop reads CASSLRYTGNTNTEAFF. Written as DNA, the CDR3 is TGTGCCAGCAGCTTAAGGTACACGGGCAATACGAACACTGAAGCTTTCTTT. Variable domain in full (rest from reference TRBV5-6 and TRBJ1-1): DAGVTQSPTHLIKTRGQQVTLRCSPKSGHDTVSWYQQALGQGPQFIFQYYEEEERQRGNFPDRFSGHQFPNYSSELNVNALLLGDSALYLCASSLRYTGNTNTEAFFGQGTRLTVV.

The J gene is TRBJ1-1, the V gene TRBV20-1; D call uncertain. Germline CDR1 is DFQATT and CDR2 is SNEGSKA (reference sequence). The CDR3 is 11 amino acids. The V end was cut by 4 bases, the J end by 3 bases, with 6 bases between. CDR3 sequence reads: CSATDYTEAFF. The CDR3 coding sequence is TGCAGTGCTACGGATTACACTGAAGCTTTCTTT.

The chain recombines TRBV16 with TRBJ1-6; the D gene is possibly TRBD1 (6 bases). CDR3 length equals 13 residues. V gave up 5 bases and J gave up 9 bases, with 11 bases separating them. Germline V gene sequence: CDR1 KGHSY, CDR2 FQNENV. CDR3 in DNA: TGTGCCAGCAGCGACCGGGACATTTCACCCCTCCACTTT. Its translation is CASSDRDISPLHF.

The chain employs TRBV9 and TRBJ2-5; D is possibly TRBD1 (6 bases). The CDR3 contains 13 residues. Trimming left V 3 bases short and J 5 bases short, with 11 bases between. Per germline, CDR1 SGDLS and CDR2 YYNGEE. In DNA form, the CDR3 reads TGTGCCAGCAGCGGTCACAGGGCCGAGACCCAGTACTTC. Its protein is CASSGHRAETQYF.

The V and J genes are TRBV12-5 and TRBJ2-7; D assignment may be TRBD1 or TRBD2 (7 bases each). V lost 6 bases to trimming and J lost 0 bases, with 21 bases between them. Germline loops: CDR1 LGHNT, CDR2 FRNRAP. The CDR3 totals 17 residues. The CDR3: CASGPINRGLPSYEQYF. The CDR3 nucleotides are TGTGCTAGTGGCCCAATAAACAGGGGACTACCCTCCTACGAGCAGTACTTC.

With regard to this clone: This clone may be a read error of a much larger clone one base away. This chain joins TRBV7-7 and TRBJ2-7; D assignment may be TRBD1 or TRBD2 (5 bases each). CDR3 length: 15 residues. The V end was cut by 3 bases, the J end by 0 bases, with 12 bases between. The germline CDR1 and CDR2 sequences are SSHAT and FNYEAQ (reference sequence). CDR3 in amino acids: CASSLEAGTSYEQYF. Written as DNA, the CDR3 is TGTGCCAGCAGCTTGGAGGCAGGGACCTCCTACGAGCAGTACTTC.

The chain carries TRBV9 and TRBJ1-1, with D maybe TRBD1 (6 bases). Germline lookup yields CDR1 SGDLS and CDR2 YYNGEE. The V end was cut by 0 bases, the J end by 7 bases, with 13 bases between. This CDR3 spans 14 amino acids. CDR3 loop: CASSVANRADEAFF. DNA for the CDR3: TGTGCCAGCAGCGTAGCCAACAGGGCGGATGAAGCTTTCTTT.

This clone appeared a few times. The V and J genes are TRBV5-6 and TRBJ1-5; 7 nucleotides match TRBD1. Germline lookup yields CDR1 SGHDT and CDR2 YYEEEE. J was trimmed by 2 bases and V by 4 bases; bases with no gene match: 6. CDR3 length equals 15 residues. The CDR3 nucleotides are TGTGCCAGCAGCCAGACAGGGATCGGCAATCAGCCCCAGCATTTT. Translation gives CASSQTGIGNQPQHF.

The genes are TRBV9 and TRBJ1-2; 8 positions agree with TRBD1. Germline lookup yields CDR1 SGDLS and CDR2 YYNGEE. The CDR3 is 15 residues long. V dropped 0 bases and J dropped 4; count of bases not matched to a gene: 5. CDR3 in DNA: TGTGCCAGCAGCGTAGGGGGACAGGTAGTCTATGGCTACACCTTC. The encoded protein is CASSVGGQVVYGYTF.

The chain employs TRBV19 and TRBJ1-2, with a possible D match to TRBD1 (5 bases). The V and J ends lost 6 bases and 7 bases respectively, with 15 bases between them. This CDR3 is 13 amino acids long. CDR1 is LNHDA, CDR2 SQIVND, per germline (reference sequence). CDR3 nucleotide sequence: TGTGCCAGTAGGAGGGGTCACCTTCGTGGCTACACCTTC. Its protein is CASRRGHLRGYTF.

The chain has TRBV5-1 and TRBJ2-7; D not certain. This CDR3 comprises 11 residues. Germline-derived CDR1 and CDR2 are SGHRS and YFSETQ. The germline V and J ends were trimmed by 5 bases and 6 bases, with 9 bases remaining between them. The CDR3: CASSQGPEQYF. CDR3 nucleotide sequence: TGCGCCAGCAGTCAAGGGCCCGAGCAGTACTTC.

This clone was detected a few times. V gene TRBV7-8 combines with J gene TRBJ1-5; no clear D. Germline-derived CDR1 and CDR2 are SGHVS and FQNEAQ. V lost 3 bases, J lost 7 bases, and 13 bases lay in between. This CDR3 spans 14 amino acids. The CDR3 is CASSFSGVGQPQHF. CDR3 DNA sequence: TGTGCCAGCAGCTTTTCCGGCGTCGGACAGCCCCAGCATTTT. The complete variable domain, with remaining parts taken from reference TRBV7-8 and TRBJ1-5, reads GAGVSQSPRYKVAKRGQDVALRCDPISGHVSLFWYQQALGQGPEFLTYFQNEAQLDKSGLPSDRFFAERPEGSVSTLKIQRTQQEDSAVYLCASSFSGVGQPQHFGDGTRLSIL.

V is TRBV11-2 and J is TRBJ1-1; D uncertain. The CDR3 runs 13 residues. V lost 6 bases and J lost 0, with 8 bases in between. Germline CDR1 reads SGHAT; CDR2 reads FQNNGV. CDR3 sequence: CASSFSVNTEAFF. The CDR3 DNA sequence: TGTGCCAGCAGTTTTTCGGTGAACACTGAAGCTTTCTTT.